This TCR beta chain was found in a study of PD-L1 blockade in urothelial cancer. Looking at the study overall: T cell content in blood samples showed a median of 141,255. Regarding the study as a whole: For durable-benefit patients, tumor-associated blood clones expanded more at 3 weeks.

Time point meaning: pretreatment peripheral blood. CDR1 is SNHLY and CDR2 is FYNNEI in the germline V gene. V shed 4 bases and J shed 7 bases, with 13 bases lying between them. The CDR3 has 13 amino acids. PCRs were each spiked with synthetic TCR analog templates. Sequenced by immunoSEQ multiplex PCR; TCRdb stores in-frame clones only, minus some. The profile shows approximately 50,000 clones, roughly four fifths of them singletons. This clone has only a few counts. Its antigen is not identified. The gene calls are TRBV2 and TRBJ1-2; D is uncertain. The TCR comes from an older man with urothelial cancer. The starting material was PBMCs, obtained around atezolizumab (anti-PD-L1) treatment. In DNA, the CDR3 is TGTGCCAGCAGTGCGAAGACCTCGGGTGGCTACACCTTC. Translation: CASSAKTSGGYTF.